These 9 T cell receptor beta chains originate from one sample sequenced in a study of sequential checkpoint blockade in melanoma. Some clones are missing from TCRdb's copy, which holds only in-frame ones; the method was immunoSEQ multiplex PCR. This table holds about 17,000 clones, 67% found once. Treatment reported: randomized to nivolumab then ipilimumab (arm A) or the reverse (arm B). The input for sequencing was CD8+ T cells sorted from blood (inferred from file names), taken from a patient given nivolumab and ipilimumab in sequence. All receptors derive from a human donor with melanoma.

This chain links TRBV9 with TRBJ1-2; D ambiguous. Trimming took off 4 bases at V and 8 bases at J, with 15 bases between the two ends. CDR1 SGDLS and CDR2 YYNGEE come from the germline V gene. The CDR3 spans 13 residues. The CDR3 sequence: CASSPTVSSGYTF. The CDR3 DNA reads as TGTGCCAGCAGCCCCACAGTATCCTCGGGCTACACCTTC.

This sequence joins TRBV9 and TRBJ2-2, with D perhaps TRBD2 (6 bases). The germline CDR1 and CDR2 sequences are SGDLS and YYNGEE. There are 14 residues in the CDR3. V lost 4 bases, J lost 3 bases, and 10 bases lay in between. CDR3 nucleotide sequence: TGTGCCAGCAGCTCAGCGGGTTACACCGGGGAGCTGTTTTTT. Translation gives CASSSAGYTGELFF.

The CDR3, as DNA: TGTGCCAGCAGCTACTCCAGGGGGAACCAAGAGACCCAGTACTTC. Translation: CASSYSRGNQETQYF. V usage is TRBV7-9 and J usage is TRBJ2-5; 7 bases match TRBD1. The J segment lost 0 bases and the V segment lost 4 bases, leaving 5 bases of the junction unmatched. CDR3 length: 15 amino acids. Germline-derived CDR1 and CDR2 are SEHNR and FQNEAQ (reference sequence). Combining the CDR3 with reference TRBV7-9 and TRBJ2-5 gives the whole variable domain DTGVSQNPRHKITKRGQNVTFRCDPISEHNRLYWYRQTLGQGPEFLTYFQNEAQLEKSRLLSDRFSAERPKGSFSTLEIQRTEQGDSAMYLCASSYSRGNQETQYFGPGTRLLVL.

This clone occurred once. The chain employs TRBV9 and TRBJ1-5; weak D call: TRBD1 (5 bases). V lost 4 bases to trimming and J lost 6 bases, with 14 bases between them. The CDR3 extends over 14 amino acids. Per germline, CDR1 SGDLS and CDR2 YYNGEE. CDR3: CASSTGGGVQPQHF. Here the CDR3 DNA reads TGTGCCAGCAGCACCGGCGGGGGTGTTCAGCCCCAGCATTTT.

Only one count was recorded for this clone. CDR3 DNA: TGCGCCAGCAGCGGAGACCGGGACAAAGGTCGGTACGTC. Protein product: CASSGDRDKGRYV. The chain couples TRBV23-1 to TRBJ2-7, with D tentatively TRBD1 (6 bases). TRBV23-1 has ORF status, its function being uncertain. This CDR3 has 13 amino acids. V was shortened by 6 bases and J by 12 bases, with 21 bases between the two germline ends.

The V call is TRBV2, the J call TRBJ2-1; 10 bases are shared with TRBD1. Unmatched junction bases numbered 7, after V lost 3 bases and J lost 5 bases. CDR1 and CDR2 from the germline V gene are SNHLY and FYNNEI. The CDR3 is 16 amino acids. The CDR3 region has the DNA TGTGCCAGCAGTGATCCGGGACAGGGGTGGGACAATGAGCAGTTCTTC. It translates to CASSDPGQGWDNEQFF.

This chain uses TRBV7-8 with TRBJ2-7; D gene ambiguous. V lost 1 base and J 2 bases, leaving 6 bases between the germline ends. The CDR3 totals 13 residues. The germline gives CDR1 SGHVS, CDR2 FQNEAQ. For the CDR3, the DNA is TGTGCCAGCAGCTTAGATTCCGCCTACGAGCAGTACTTC. This codes for CASSLDSAYEQYF.

In this sample, this clone turned up a few times. The V gene is TRBV28, the J gene TRBJ1-6; tentatively, D is TRBD1 (6 bases). V lost 5 bases, J lost 9 bases, and 11 bases lay in between. The length of the CDR3 is 13 residues. Germline-derived CDR1 and CDR2 are MDHEN and SYDVKM. The CDR3 here is CASSPTGSSPLHF. The CDR3, as DNA: TGTGCCAGCAGTCCCACAGGGAGTTCACCCCTCCACTTT.

The rearrangement links TRBV7-6 to TRBJ2-1; D remains ambiguous. The CDR3 length is 13 residues. Trimming stripped 0 bases from V and 9 bases from J, with 9 bases between. CDR1 is SGHVS, CDR2 FNYEAQ, per germline. For the CDR3, the DNA is TGTGCCAGCAGCTTAGCTTCCGTGGCTGAGCAGTTCTTC. As protein: CASSLASVAEQFF.